The rows below give T cell receptor beta chains drawn from one sample of a study of breast tumors, draining lymph nodes, adjacent tissues. TCRdb analysed the multiplex PCR reads with MiXCR anew, one entry per CDR3 protein. The table has fewer than 250,000 distinct CDR3 sequences, about 30% seen once. Specimen: axillary lymph node tissue. These receptors came from a female donor with breast cancer. Some clones in this sample may be carry-over from other donors' samples. Both conserved end residues are part of each CDR3. The D gene is left open where the match is weak. Clone size is given for some rows only: seen once, a few or many times, or a class if the clone is expanded.

j_call | clone_size | v_call | d_call | cdr3_nt | cdr3_aa
TRBJ2-1 | . | TRBV7-3 | . | TGTGCCAGCAGCTTAGCGAGTAGTAGCGAGCAGTTCTTC | CASSLASSSEQFF
TRBJ2-1 | many | TRBV4-2 | . | TGTGCCAGCAGGAGTACGGGCCCCTCCTACAATGAGCAGTTCTTC | CASRSTGPSYNEQFF
TRBJ1-1 | few | TRBV12-3/TRBV12-4 | . | TGTGCCAGCAGTTACGGGGCGAGGGCTTTCTTT | CASSYGARAFF
TRBJ2-1 | many | TRBV11-3 | TRBD2 | TGTGCCAGCAGCGCTACTAGCGGACGTTACAATGAGCAGTTCTTC | CASSATSGRYNEQFF
TRBJ1-1 | . | TRBV18 | . | TGTGCCAGCTCACCAAAGGGTCCCCGAGAGATGAACACTGAAGCTTTCTTT | CASSPKGPREMNTEAFF
TRBJ2-5 | . | TRBV10-2 | . | TGCGCCAGCAGGTCCGAGGGGGCCCAGTACTTC | CASRSEGAQYF
TRBJ2-3 | many | TRBV5-4 | . | TGTGCCAGCAGCTTGAGGGGACGCATTGGGGATACGCAGTATTTT | CASSLRGRIGDTQYF
TRBJ2-5 | many | TRBV29-1 | TRBD1 | TGCAGCGGACAGGGGGCACAAGAGACCCAGTACTTC | CSGQGAQETQYF
TRBJ1-1 | . | TRBV7-6 | . | TGTGCCAGCAGCTTAAAGGACGGGGTCAGTGCCTTCTTT | CASSLKDGVSAFF
TRBJ1-2 | . | TRBV6-1 | . | TGTGCCAGCAGTCATTCTGCTGCGGACGGCTACACCTTC | CASSHSAADGYTF
TRBJ2-5 | many | TRBV7-9 | TRBD2 | TGTGCCAGCATTTCTAGCGGGAGGGCCGGTGAGACCCAGTACTTC | CASISSGRAGETQYF
TRBJ2-7 | many | TRBV20-1 | TRBD1 | TGCAGTGCTGGAGGACAGGGCGGGTACTACGAGCAGTACTTC | CSAGGQGGYYEQYF
TRBJ2-3 | . | TRBV20-1 | . | TGCAGTGCTAGGGGAGCTAGCACAGATACGCAGTATTTT | CSARGASTDTQYF
TRBJ2-1 | . | TRBV20-1 | TRBD2 | TGCAGTGCTAGAGGCGGGAGCGGGACCTCCTACAATGAGCAGCTCTTC | CSARGGSGTSYNEQLF
TRBJ2-5 | many | TRBV24-1 | TRBD1 | TGTGCCACCAGTCACAGGGGCAGTTGGGAAGAGACCCAGTACTTC | CATSHRGSWEETQYF
TRBJ1-3 | many | TRBV28 | . | TGTGCCAGCAGTTCAGGGATCCTAAACACCATATATTTT | CASSSGILNTIYF
TRBJ2-1 | many | TRBV10-3 | TRBD2 | TGTGCCATCAGTGAGGCGACTAGCGGGAGCCGGAATGAGCAGTTCTTC | CAISEATSGSRNEQFF
TRBJ2-5 | many | TRBV29-1 | . | TGCAGCGTTCGAGGTCCGGCCCAAGAGACCCAGTACTTC | CSVRGPAQETQYF
TRBJ2-1 | . | TRBV19 | TRBD2 | TGTGCCAGTAATCCGGGACTAGCGAGCAATGAGCAGTTCTTC | CASNPGLASNEQFF
TRBJ1-4 | . | TRBV20-1 | . | TGCAGTGCTAGAGAATATGGGGGCGAAAAACTGTTTTTT | CSAREYGGEKLFF
TRBJ2-5 | many | TRBV30 | TRBD2 | TGTGCCTGGAGTGTTGGTAGCGGGAGGGGGGAGACCCAGTACTTC | CAWSVGSGRGETQYF
TRBJ1-2 | many | TRBV20-1 | TRBD1 | TGCAGTGCTAGAGGGGCAGGGGGCGATGCTCGCTATGGCTACACCTTC | CSARGAGGDARYGYTF
TRBJ1-3 | many | TRBV6-1 | . | TGTGCCAGCAGTGAGACCGGAAACACCATATATTTT | CASSETGNTIYF
TRBJ2-1 | . | TRBV20-1 | . | TGCAGTGCTGGAGGGAGAGTCGGGAATGCGCAGTTCTTC | CSAGGRVGNAQFF
TRBJ2-1 | . | TRBV30 | . | TGTGCCTGGTCCGGGACTGTGGCATTACCTTCCTACAATGAGCAGTTCTTC | CAWSGTVALPSYNEQFF
TRBJ2-1 | . | TRBV29-1 | TRBD1 | TGCAGCGACCGGGACAGGTACAATGAGCAGTTCTTC | CSDRDRYNEQFF
TRBJ1-5 | many | TRBV12-3/TRBV12-4 | . | TGTGCCAGCAGTTTATCTTACGGGCAGCCCCAGCATTTT | CASSLSYGQPQHF
TRBJ1-3 | many | TRBV28 | TRBD1 | TGTGCCAGCAGTATACAACAGGGGGGAAACACCATATATTTT | CASSIQQGGNTIYF
TRBJ2-5 | many | TRBV28 | . | TGTGCCTGTTCCGGGACACCTAGGCAAGAGACCCAGTACTTC | CACSGTPRQETQYF
TRBJ2-6 | . | TRBV5-5 | TRBD2 | TGTGCCAGCAGCCGCGGGGGACCAGCTGGGGCCAACGTCCTGACTTTC | CASSRGGPAGANVLTF
TRBJ2-7 | many | TRBV28 | . | TGTGCCAGCATGATATCGGGGGACTACGAGCAGTACTTC | CASMISGDYEQYF
TRBJ2-7 | . | TRBV20-1 | TRBD2 | TGCAGTGCTACCTCCGGGACTAGCTCCTACGAGCAGTACTTC | CSATSGTSSYEQYF
TRBJ1-4 | many | TRBV12-3/TRBV12-4 | . | TGTGCCAGCACTCTCTCGGGGGGACGGAAACTGTTTTTT | CASTLSGGRKLFF
TRBJ2-7 | many | TRBV29-1 | TRBD2 | TGCAGCGTCGACCTAGAGTCCCCTAGCGGACTTACCTACGAGCAGTACTTC | CSVDLESPSGLTYEQYF
TRBJ2-4 | . | TRBV5-6 | TRBD2 | TGTGCCAGCAGTTCCTCCGGGGGGTTAAACATTCAGTACTTC | CASSSSGGLNIQYF
TRBJ2-7 | many | TRBV6-1 | . | TGTGCCAGCACCTCGGTGGGCCCAGGTGAGCAGTACTTC | CASTSVGPGEQYF
TRBJ2-7 | many | TRBV9 | . | TGTGCCAGCAGCGTAGGAGGGTCCTACGAGCAGTACTTC | CASSVGGSYEQYF
TRBJ2-7 | many | TRBV3-1 | . | TGTGCCAGCAGCACCCTTAGCAGCACCTACGAGCAGTACTTC | CASSTLSSTYEQYF
TRBJ2-5 | many | TRBV6-1 | . | TGTGCCAGCCAGGGTTTAGAGACCCAGTACTTC | CASQGLETQYF
TRBJ1-4 | many | TRBV6-6 | TRBD1 | TGTGCCAGCAGTCACTTGGGAAGGGGACAGGGGGAGAGACTGTTTTTT | CASSHLGRGQGERLFF
TRBJ2-3 | many | TRBV5-1 | TRBD2 | TGCGCCAGCAGCCCGGGACTAGCGGGAGGGCCGGGAGATACGCAGTATTTT | CASSPGLAGGPGDTQYF
TRBJ2-5 | many | TRBV20-1 | TRBD2 | TGCAGTGCTAGTTCCGGGACTAGCGGATACACACAAGAGACCCAGTACTTC | CSASSGTSGYTQETQYF
TRBJ2-1 | many | TRBV9 | . | TGTGCCAGCAGCTCCTTTTATGGCGGGATTTCAAATGAGCAGTTCTTC | CASSSFYGGISNEQFF
TRBJ1-1 | few | TRBV12-3/TRBV12-4 | . | TGTGCCAGCAGTTTAGATGACATCTCGGTCACGGGCACTGAAGCTTTCTTT | CASSLDDISVTGTEAFF